This is a list of T cell receptor beta chains from one sample in a study of T-cell memory formation after mild COVID-19. TCRdb re-called the 5' RACE reads through MiXCR, storing one row per CDR3 protein. Of under 400,000 distinct CDR3 sequences detected, 25% to 30% appear once; the ten largest clones hold about 14%. The specimen sequenced was PBMCs or a T cell subset sorted from them (not recorded which). These receptors all come from an adult woman who had mild COVID-19 (a few samples of this study predate the infection). Cell type and time point are not known. Both conserved end residues are part of each CDR3. The D gene is left open where the match is weak. Only part of the rows carry a size: once, few, many, or a class if the clone is expanded.

abundance	j_gene	len	v_gene	d_gene	CDR3aa	CDR3nt
few	TRBJ2-7	13	TRBV15	.	CATSRRTVAEQYF	TGTGCCACCAGCAGAAGGACGGTGGCCGAGCAGTACTTC
few	TRBJ2-3	18	TRBV7-6	TRBD2	CASSLELAGLSSTDTQYF	TGTGCCAGCAGCTTAGAACTAGCGGGACTCTCTAGCACAGATACGCAGTATTTT
few	TRBJ2-1	15	TRBV5-1	.	CASSLNGGPSNEQFF	TGCGCCAGCAGCCTGAATGGGGGGCCCAGCAATGAGCAGTTCTTC
.	TRBJ2-3	16	TRBV10-2	TRBD2	CASKTAGTSGTDTQYF	TGCGCCAGCAAGACTGCCGGGACTAGCGGCACAGATACGCAGTATTTT
few	TRBJ2-3	15	TRBV5-1	.	CASSSTPTRTDTQYF	TGCGCCAGCAGCTCTACACCGACCCGCACAGATACGCAGTATTTT
.	TRBJ2-7	13	TRBV29-1	TRBD1	CSAQTGPTYEQYF	TGCAGCGCACAGACAGGGCCCACCTACGAGCAGTACTTC
.	TRBJ1-6	16	TRBV18	TRBD1	CASSPNGQGNNSPLHF	TGTGCCAGCTCCCCGAACGGACAGGGGAATAATTCACCCCTCCACTTT
.	TRBJ2-4	12	TRBV5-6	TRBD1	CASGTGGYIQYF	TGTGCCAGCGGGACAGGGGGTTACATTCAGTACTTC
few	TRBJ2-5	14	TRBV7-9	.	CASSSEWPQETQYF	TGTGCCAGCAGCTCCGAGTGGCCCCAAGAGACCCAGTACTTC
many	TRBJ2-7	11	TRBV29-1	TRBD1	CSATGGYEQYF	TGCAGCGCAACAGGGGGCTACGAGCAGTACTTC
few	TRBJ2-1	15	TRBV24-1	.	CATSDLEGRYNEQFF	TGTGCCACCAGTGATTTGGAGGGCCGCTACAATGAGCAGTTCTTC
few	TRBJ2-2	16	TRBV5-1	TRBD2	CASSLTSGGDTGELFF	TGCGCCAGCAGCTTGACTAGCGGGGGCGACACCGGGGAGCTGTTTTTT
few	TRBJ1-1	12	TRBV12-3/TRBV12-4	.	CASSLQGWVAFF	TGTGCCAGCAGTTTACAGGGGTGGGTAGCTTTCTTT
many	TRBJ1-2	14	TRBV12-3/TRBV12-4	TRBD1	CASSLDRGKSGYTF	TGTGCCAGCAGTTTGGACAGGGGGAAGAGTGGCTACACCTTC
.	TRBJ2-5	13	TRBV20-1	.	CSAPLVTQETPYF	TGCAGTGCTCCGTTAGTGACCCAAGAGACCCCGTACTTC
few	TRBJ1-2	15	TRBV5-1	TRBD1	CASSSPDRGGYGYTF	TGCGCCAGCAGCTCACCGGACAGGGGAGGGTATGGCTACACCTTC
few	TRBJ2-2	15	TRBV6-5	TRBD1	CASRRGGSETGELFF	TGTGCCAGCAGGAGAGGGGGCTCTGAAACCGGGGAGCTGTTTTTT
few	TRBJ2-1	16	TRBV7-9	TRBD2	CASSLTPGLAGNEQFF	TGTGCCAGCAGCTTAACCCCGGGACTAGCGGGAAATGAGCAGTTCTTC
.	TRBJ1-1	15	TRBV7-2	TRBD1	CASSPATGLNTEAFF	TGTGCCAGCAGCCCTGCGACAGGGTTGAACACTGAAGCTTTCTTT
.	TRBJ2-1	9	TRBV2	.	CASVPEQFF	TGTGCCTCGGTCCCTGAGCAGTTCTTC
.	TRBJ1-5	15	TRBV30	.	CAWSGGLSGNQPQHF	TGTGCCTGGAGCGGTGGGCTCTCGGGCAATCAGCCCCAGCATTTT
few	TRBJ1-5	14	TRBV6-1	.	CASAPGGSNQPQHF	TGTGCCAGCGCGCCGGGAGGTAGCAATCAGCCCCAGCATTTT
.	TRBJ1-1	15	TRBV2	.	CASSDTGPRDTEAFF	TGTGCCAGCAGCGATACGGGACCCAGGGACACTGAAGCTTTCTTT
few	TRBJ2-7	13	TRBV29-1	.	CSAGDIELYEQYF	TGCAGCGCGGGCGATATAGAACTTTACGAGCAGTACTTC
.	TRBJ1-4	15	TRBV12-3/TRBV12-4	TRBD1	CASSLGDRRNEKLFF	TGTGCCAGCAGTTTAGGGGACAGGCGAAATGAAAAACTGTTTTTT
few	TRBJ2-4	16	TRBV4-3	.	CASSQDSAVTADIQYF	TGCGCCAGCAGCCAAGATTCAGCCGTGACGGCGGACATTCAGTACTTC
.	TRBJ1-5	13	TRBV30	.	CAWSAGSNQPQHF	TGTGCCTGGAGTGCAGGGAGCAATCAGCCCCAGCATTTT
once	TRBJ1-3	16	TRBV29-1	TRBD1	CSVEGDRGISGNTIYF	TGCAGCGTTGAAGGGGACAGGGGTATCTCTGGAAACACCATATATTTT
.	TRBJ1-1	14	TRBV20-1	.	CSARGGLLNTEAFF	TGCAGTGCTAGAGGGGGGCTCTTGAACACTGAAGCTTTCTTT